Below, 27 T cell receptor beta chains from the same sample are listed, as sequenced in a study of blood T cell repertoires in COVID-19. TCRdb keeps only in-frame clones here, not all; method: immunoSEQ multiplex PCR. The data contain about 100,000 clones, approximately 85% of them seen just once; the ten biggest clones take up about 9.9%. The sequenced sample consisted of peripheral blood. Source of these receptors: a man aged 40-49 years with active or convalescent COVID-19.

V usage is TRBV9 and J usage is TRBJ2-6; 7 bases are shared with TRBD1. This CDR3 has 18 residues. CDR1 SGDLS and CDR2 YYNGEE come from the germline V gene. V gave up 3 bases and J gave up 0 bases; unmatched junction bases: 9. In DNA form, the CDR3 reads TGTGCCAGCAGCGCGCCGGGACAGAAAAACTCTGGGGCCAACGTCCTGACTTTC. This sequence encodes CASSAPGQKNSGANVLTF.

The chain carries TRBV19 and TRBJ1-6; 7 bases agree with TRBD1. Trimming cost V 8 bases and J 9 bases; bases outside gene matches: 13. The CDR3 has 15 amino acids. Per the germline V gene, CDR1 is LNHDA and CDR2 is SQIVND (reference sequence). The CDR3 region has the DNA TGTGCCAGTCGAGACAGGGTTTTGGGTAGTTCACCCCTCCACTTT. Encoded protein: CASRDRVLGSSPLHF.

This clone was counted a few times. The V call is TRBV6-5, the J call TRBJ1-3; D possibly corresponds to TRBD1 (5 bases). The CDR3 length is 15 residues. Germline CDR1 and CDR2: MNHEY and SVGAGI. The V gene lost 11 bases and the J gene lost 0 bases, with 17 bases spanning the gap. The CDR3: CAGGTLSLSGNTIYF. Written as DNA, the CDR3 is TGTGCCGGAGGGACCCTTTCGCTCTCTGGAAACACCATATATTTT.

The CDR3 DNA sequence: TGTGCCAGCAGTTTATCAAATACTTACAGGGTGGTCTATGGCTACACCTTC. This gives the protein CASSLSNTYRVVYGYTF. The chain joins TRBV27 to TRBJ1-2; TRBD1 might be the D (6 bases). The CDR3 has 17 residues. V lost 0 bases, J lost 4 bases, and 18 bases lay in between. The germline CDR1 and CDR2 sequences are MNHEY and SMNVEV (reference sequence).

The chain joins TRBV19 to TRBJ1-1, with TRBD1 as a possible D gene (5 bases). From germline, CDR1 is LNHDA and CDR2 SQIVND (reference sequence). V was clipped by 4 bases and J by 4 bases, with 10 bases between them. The CDR3 totals 13 residues. CDR3 in amino acids: CASSTQGPTEAFF. The CDR3 DNA follows: TGTGCCAGTAGTACCCAGGGTCCCACTGAAGCTTTCTTT.

The chain uses TRBV3-1 (or the pseudogene TRBV3-2) and TRBJ2-7; no clear D gene. This CDR3 has 13 amino acids. V lost 3 bases, J lost 3 bases, and 9 bases lay in between. Germline values: CDR1 LGHDT, CDR2 YNNKEL (reference sequence). This CDR3 is CASSHLRGYEQYF. The DNA for the CDR3 is TGTGCCAGCAGCCACCTCCGCGGCTACGAGCAGTACTTC.

The rearrangement uses TRBV6-4 and TRBJ2-1; TRBD1 matches 8 bases. The CDR3 spans 15 residues. The V and J ends lost 3 bases and 6 bases, in that order; junction bases with no gene match: 7. Germline V gene sequence: CDR1 MRHNA, CDR2 SNTAGT. In nucleotides, the CDR3 is TGTGCCAGCAGTGAGCAACCAGGGGGCGTCAATGAGCAGTTCTTC. This translates into CASSEQPGGVNEQFF.

This clone came up a few times. The chain has TRBV30 and TRBJ2-7, with D possibly matching TRBD1 (5 bases). The V gene lost 0 bases and the J gene lost 12 bases, with 12 bases spanning the gap. This CDR3 comprises 11 residues. The germline V gene encodes CDR1 GTSNPN and CDR2 SVGIG (reference sequence). CDR3 DNA: TGTGCCTGGAGTGTAGGGGTTGAGTTGTACTTC. Its translation: CAWSVGVELYF.

The chain employs TRBV5-1 and TRBJ2-5; TRBD1 agrees at 7 bases. V shed 4 bases, J shed 5 bases, and the junction held 8 bases outside the gene matches. CDR3 size: 14 residues. The germline gives CDR1 SGHRS, CDR2 YFSETQ. CDR3 in amino acids: CASSPQGVGETQYF. DNA of the CDR3: TGCGCCAGCAGCCCGCAGGGGGTGGGGGAGACCCAGTACTTC.

V and J are TRBV19 and TRBJ1-2; D is undetermined. Deletions cut 11 bases from V and 0 bases from J, with 16 bases between. CDR3 size: 14 residues. Germline CDR1 and CDR2: LNHDA and SQIVND (reference sequence). The CDR3 sequence is CASRPTGANYGYTF. The CDR3 DNA reads as TGTGCCTCCCGGCCCACCGGAGCTAACTATGGCTACACCTTC.

This rearrangement joins TRBV20-1 to TRBJ2-7; D is perhaps TRBD2 (5 bases). Germline assignment: CDR1 DFQATT and CDR2 SNEGSKA (reference sequence). V gave up 1 base and J gave up 7 bases, with 8 bases separating them. The length of the CDR3 is 11 residues. Here the CDR3 reads CSARGEREQYF. Written as DNA, the CDR3 is TGCAGTGCTAGAGGGGAGAGAGAGCAGTACTTC.

The V and J genes are TRBV23-1 and TRBJ2-5; 8 bases are shared with TRBD1. Being an ORF, TRBV23-1 has a function that is uncertain. V shed 10 bases, J shed 2 bases, and the junction held 9 bases outside the gene matches. The CDR3 extends over 14 amino acids. CDR3 DNA sequence: TGCGCCACGAGACGACAGGGGTCTCAAGAGACCCAGTACTTC. Its translation is CATRRQGSQETQYF.

The chain links TRBV5-6 to TRBJ2-7, with 12 bases fitting TRBD2. From germline, CDR1 is SGHDT and CDR2 YYEEEE. This CDR3 region has 15 residues. V trimming: 2 bases; J trimming: 7 bases; junction bases outside the gene matches: 7. The CDR3 here is CASSFPLAGGREQYF. CDR3 coding DNA: TGTGCCAGCAGCTTTCCCCTAGCGGGGGGGCGGGAGCAGTACTTC. The full variable domain, completed using reference TRBV5-6 and TRBJ2-7, is DAGVTQSPTHLIKTRGQQVTLRCSPKSGHDTVSWYQQALGQGPQFIFQYYEEEERQRGNFPDRFSGHQFPNYSSELNVNALLLGDSALYLCASSFPLAGGREQYFGPGTRLTVT.

V gene TRBV6-5 combines with J gene TRBJ1-1; D may be TRBD1 (6 bases). This CDR3 contains 14 residues. V was shortened by 7 bases and J by 1 base, with 13 bases between the two germline ends. In germline, CDR1 is MNHEY, CDR2 SVGAGI. The CDR3: CASNLGQTNTEAFF. In DNA, the CDR3 is TGTGCCAGCAACCTAGGACAGACGAACACTGAAGCTTTCTTT.

The CDR3 loop is CASSPPSTVDKNIQYF. For the CDR3, the DNA is TGTGCCAGCTCACCACCTTCGACAGTTGACAAAAACATTCAGTACTTC. V and J are TRBV18 and TRBJ2-4; tentatively, D is TRBD1 (5 bases). CDR1 KGHSH and CDR2 LQKENI come from the germline V gene. V was shortened by 0 bases and J by 3 bases, with 12 bases between the two germline ends. This CDR3 is 16 amino acids long.

The CDR3 region is CASSQASLVEAFF. In DNA, the CDR3 is TGTGCCAGCAGCCAAGCAAGCCTCGTTGAAGCTTTCTTT. The chain employs TRBV7-9 and TRBJ1-1; D gene unclear. Germline CDR1 is SEHNR and CDR2 is FQNEAQ (reference sequence). The CDR3 is made up of 13 amino acids. Trimming took 5 bases from V and 7 from J, leaving 14 bases between them.

The chain has TRBV3-1 (or the pseudogene TRBV3-2) and TRBJ2-2, with no clear D. Between the trimmed V and J ends, which lost 4 bases and 0 bases, there was a span of 9 bases. Germline V gene sequence: CDR1 LGHDT, CDR2 YNNKEL (reference sequence). This CDR3 has 15 residues. For the CDR3, the DNA is TGTGCCAGCAGCCGTACTCCTACGAACACCGGGGAGCTGTTTTTT. Translating it yields CASSRTPTNTGELFF.

The chain uses TRBV6-6 and TRBJ2-2, with 10 nucleotides matching TRBD1. The ends lost 5 bases at V and 8 bases at J; junction bases unmatched: 5. The CDR3 is 14 amino acids. Germline V gene lookup returns CDR1 MNHNY and CDR2 SVGAGI (reference sequence). The CDR3 spells CASSRQGAIGELFF. CDR3 nucleotides: TGTGCCAGCAGTCGACAGGGGGCCATTGGGGAGCTGTTTTTT.

The chain recombines TRBV10-3 with TRBJ2-7, with TRBD2 matching 8 bases. The germline CDR1 and CDR2 sequences are ENHRY and SYGVKD. The CDR3 sequence is 13 residues long. The V segment lost 5 bases and the J segment 3 bases; nucleotides outside the gene matches: 3. The CDR3 coding sequence is TGTGCCATCAGTAGCGGGGGAGACTACGAGCAGTACTTC. It is translated as CAISSGGDYEQYF.

The gene calls are TRBV27 and TRBJ2-1; 8 nucleotides agree with TRBD1. Germline V gives CDR1 MNHEY, CDR2 SMNVEV (reference sequence). Trimming at V came to 6 bases and at J to 6 bases, leaving 16 bases not matched to a gene. The CDR3 sequence is 17 residues long. The CDR3, as DNA: TGTGCCAGCAGCTTTCTGATGGACAGGGAAGGGGGCAATGAGCAGTTCTTC. As protein: CASSFLMDREGGNEQFF.

V and J are TRBV6-5 and TRBJ2-1; tentatively, D is TRBD1 (5 bases). Between the trimmed V and J ends, which lost 7 bases and 0 bases, there was a span of 10 bases. The CDR3 is made up of 14 amino acids. Germline loops: CDR1 MNHEY, CDR2 SVGAGI. In DNA form, the CDR3 reads TGTGCCAGCAATAACAGGAACTCCTACAATGAGCAGTTCTTC. It specifies CASNNRNSYNEQFF.

The V call is TRBV2, the J call TRBJ2-3; possibly TRBD2 for D (6 bases). The CDR3 sequence is 15 residues long. The germline V and J ends were trimmed by 2 bases and 5 bases, with 14 bases remaining between them. Germline lookup yields CDR1 SNHLY and CDR2 FYNNEI. CDR3 in DNA: TGTGCCAGCAGTGAAAGGGGCGGGGTAGGAGATACGCAGTATTTT. It yields the protein CASSERGGVGDTQYF.

This chain uses TRBV6-6 with TRBJ1-5; D possibly corresponds to TRBD1 (5 bases). Germline assignment: CDR1 MNHNY and CDR2 SVGAGI (reference sequence). This CDR3 contains 15 residues. Trimming shortened V by 2 bases and J by 7 bases, and 15 bases separated the two germline ends. Here the CDR3 reads CASSYESGRGQPQHF. In DNA, the CDR3 is TGTGCCAGCAGTTACGAGTCGGGTAGGGGCCAGCCCCAGCATTTT.

The chain recombines TRBV3-1 (or the pseudogene TRBV3-2) with TRBJ1-6, with 7 nucleotides matching TRBD1. Germline CDR1 and CDR2: LGHDT and YNNKEL (reference sequence). J gave up 13 bases and V 2 bases, and 2 bases lay outside the gene matches. There are 12 residues in the CDR3. The CDR3 sequence: CASSQTGVPLHF. In DNA form, the CDR3 reads TGTGCCAGCAGCCAAACAGGGGTTCCCCTCCACTTT.

This rearrangement joins TRBV10-3 to TRBJ1-1; 7 bases fit TRBD1. There are 13 residues in the CDR3. The germline gives CDR1 ENHRY, CDR2 SYGVKD. V gave up 4 bases and J gave up 1 base; unmatched junction bases: 0. The CDR3 DNA reads TGTGCCATCAGTGGGACAGGGAACACTGAAGCTTTCTTT. Its translation is CAISGTGNTEAFF.

CDR3 nucleotides: TGTGCCAGCCGCCACTCCTCTGGAAACACCATATATTTT. Protein: CASRHSSGNTIYF. The chain employs TRBV7-2 and TRBJ1-3; D call uncertain. The CDR3 runs to 13 residues. V was pared by 8 bases and J by 0 bases, with 8 bases between. Germline values: CDR1 SGHTA, CDR2 FQGNSA.

This clone was seen a few times. CDR3 in amino acids: CASSLEQGKTEAFF. CDR3 nucleotide sequence: TGTGCCAGCAGCTTGGAACAGGGAAAAACTGAAGCTTTCTTT. This sequence joins TRBV5-4 and TRBJ1-1; possible D gene TRBD1, 6 bases. The CDR3 sequence is 14 residues long. Germline V gene lookup returns CDR1 SGHNT and CDR2 YYREEE (reference sequence). Trimming removed 0 bases at V and 5 bases at J, with 11 bases between.